These 16 T cell receptor beta chains share one sample of origin, sequenced in a study of blood T cell repertoires in COVID-19. This table comes from immunoSEQ multiplex PCR, and its TCRdb copy is limited to in-frame clones, with some not included. The sample records about 60,000 clones, roughly nine tenths being singletons. Sequences were obtained from peripheral blood. The origin of the receptors is a human donor with acute or convalescent COVID-19. The donor label of this sample is uncertain.

CDR3 in DNA: TGCGCCAGCAGCTGGACAGGGGAGTTTAGCACAGATACGCAGTATTTT. Its translation: CASSWTGEFSTDTQYF. This chain connects TRBV5-1 to TRBJ2-3; 9 bases line up with TRBD1. V gave up 3 bases and J gave up 0 bases; unmatched junction bases: 5. CDR1 and CDR2 from the germline V gene are SGHRS and YFSETQ. The CDR3 has 16 residues.

This clone was seen a handful of times. The V gene is TRBV18, the J gene TRBJ1-5; possibly TRBD1 for D (5 bases). Germline CDR1 is KGHSH and CDR2 is LQKENI. V was clipped by 4 bases and J by 0 bases, with 7 bases between them. CDR3 length equals 14 residues. The CDR3 DNA sequence: TGTGCCAGCTCACGGCAGGGTAGCAATCAGCCCCAGCATTTT. Translating gives CASSRQGSNQPQHF.

DNA of the CDR3: TGTGCCGTCCACGGGGAAACCTACGAGCAGTACTTC. It specifies CAVHGETYEQYF. V is TRBV28 and J is TRBJ2-7, with a weak D call TRBD2 (5 bases). Germline CDR1 MDHEN, CDR2 SYDVKM. This CDR3 spans 12 amino acids. V dropped 11 bases and J dropped 2 bases, with 13 bases sitting between them.

The chain recombines TRBV28 with TRBJ1-2, with D possibly TRBD1 on 5 matching bases. CDR1 MDHEN and CDR2 SYDVKM come from the germline V gene. Trimming took 7 bases from V and 8 from J, leaving 17 bases between them. The CDR3 runs 13 residues. Here the CDR3 DNA reads TGTGCCAGCATGCTTGACAGCTCCGGGGGCTACACCTTC. It translates to CASMLDSSGGYTF.

The chain has TRBV28 and TRBJ2-1; D ambiguous. V dropped 5 bases and J dropped 15 bases, with 17 bases sitting between them. The CDR3 extends over 12 amino acids. Germline V lookup: CDR1 MDHEN, CDR2 SYDVKM. The CDR3 nucleotides read TGTGCCAGCAGTCCTCCGACCAGGCAGGCGTTCTTC. This codes for CASSPPTRQAFF.

V is TRBV3-1 (or the pseudogene TRBV3-2) and J is TRBJ1-6; TRBD1 aligns across 7 bases. Per germline, CDR1 LGHDT and CDR2 YNNKEL (reference sequence). The V segment lost 4 bases and the J segment 10 bases; nucleotides outside the gene matches: 4. The CDR3 is 13 residues long. The CDR3 DNA follows: TGTGCCAGCAGCCGCCGGACAGGATCACCCCTCCACTTT. It is translated as CASSRRTGSPLHF.

The gene calls are TRBV7-2 and TRBJ2-7, with TRBD1 as a possible D gene (6 bases). Germline V gives CDR1 SGHTA, CDR2 FQGNSA. This CDR3 comprises 13 residues. With 3 bases removed from V and 6 bases from J, the gap between germline ends came to 12 bases. CDR3 DNA sequence: TGTGCCAGCAGCTTCTACAGGGAATCCGAGCAGTACGTC. Residues: CASSFYRESEQYV.

The genes are TRBV5-1 and TRBJ2-5, with TRBD2 matching over 13 bases. V gave up 3 bases and J gave up 5 bases; unmatched junction bases: 7. The CDR3 is made up of 16 amino acids. The germline V gene has CDR1 SGHRS and CDR2 YFSETQ. CDR3 bases: TGCGCCAGCAGCTCGGGACTAGCGGGGCCCGGGGAGACCCAGTACTTC. It is translated as CASSSGLAGPGETQYF. Combining the CDR3 with reference TRBV5-1 and TRBJ2-5 gives the whole variable domain KAGVTQTPRYLIKTRGQQVTLSCSPISGHRSVSWYQQTPGQGLQFLFEYFSETQRNKGNFPGRFSGRQFSNSRSEMNVSTLELGDSALYLCASSSGLAGPGETQYFGPGTRLLVL.

This clone appeared a few times. The chain uses TRBV30 and TRBJ1-2; maybe TRBD1 (5 bases). Trimming shortened V by 0 bases and J by 4 bases, and 18 bases separated the two germline ends. Germline CDR1 and CDR2: GTSNPN and SVGIG (reference sequence). This CDR3 region has 16 residues. This CDR3 reads CAWSVRGAGSSYGYTF. CDR3 bases: TGTGCCTGGAGTGTACGCGGGGCAGGCAGTAGCTATGGCTACACCTTC.

This chain uses TRBV25-1 with TRBJ2-7, with 7 bases identical to TRBD1. The CDR3 consists of 13 residues. V lost 4 bases, J lost 3 bases, and 3 bases stayed unmatched. Germline V CDR1 and CDR2: MGHDK, SYGVNS. The CDR3 reads CASSVQGYYEQYF. CDR3 DNA sequence: TGTGCCAGCAGTGTACAGGGGTACTACGAGCAGTACTTC.

This clone was seen only once. V and J are TRBV5-1 and TRBJ2-5, with TRBD1 identical over 9 bases. Germline CDR1 reads SGHRS; CDR2 reads YFSETQ. The CDR3 has 14 amino acids. V lost 4 bases and J lost 2; bases outside the gene matches: 3. The CDR3 DNA reads TGCGCCAGCAGCAAGACAGGGGGACAAGAGACCCAGTACTTC. Translation: CASSKTGGQETQYF.

The rearrangement links TRBV7-2 to TRBJ2-3; D remains unclear. With 3 bases removed from V and 4 bases from J, the gap between germline ends came to 5 bases. The CDR3 is made up of 12 amino acids. Per germline, CDR1 SGHTA and CDR2 FQGNSA. The CDR3 here is CASSFVADTQYF. The CDR3 nucleotides read TGTGCCAGCAGCTTCGTCGCAGATACGCAGTATTTT.

Only a few counts were recorded for this clone. This sequence joins TRBV6-1 and TRBJ1-2, with a tentative D call TRBD1 (5 bases). Trimming shortened V by 2 bases and J by 3 bases, and 10 bases separated the two germline ends. Germline loops: CDR1 MNHNS, CDR2 SASEGT. This CDR3 region has 14 residues. The CDR3 loop is CASSEPTGHYGYTF. As DNA, the CDR3 is TGTGCCAGCAGTGAACCCACAGGCCACTATGGCTACACCTTC.

The chain couples TRBV11-2 to TRBJ2-5; D is unclear. The germline CDR1 and CDR2 sequences are SGHAT and FQNNGV. Trimming shortened V by 2 bases and J by 5 bases, and 6 bases separated the two germline ends. This CDR3 spans 12 amino acids. CDR3 amino acids: CASSLQWETQYF. The CDR3 coding sequence is TGTGCCAGCAGCTTACAGTGGGAGACCCAGTACTTC. The whole variable domain, remainder taken from reference TRBV11-2 and TRBJ2-5, is EAGVAQSPRYKIIEKRQSVAFWCNPISGHATLYWYQQILGQGPKLLIQFQNNGVVDDSQLPKDRFSAERLKGVDSTLKIQPAKLEDSAVYLCASSLQWETQYFGPGTRLLVL.

J is TRBJ1-4 and V is TRBV3-1 (or the pseudogene TRBV3-2); D unresolved. The V gene lost 6 bases and the J gene lost 7 bases, with 6 bases spanning the gap. This CDR3 is built from 11 residues. Per germline, CDR1 LGHDT and CDR2 YNNKEL (reference sequence). The CDR3 loop is CASSRSEKLFF. CDR3 coding DNA: TGTGCCAGCAGTAGGAGTGAAAAACTGTTTTTT.

This chain links TRBV15 with TRBJ1-1; unclear D gene. Between the trimmed V and J ends, which lost 0 bases and 4 bases, there was a span of 9 bases. Per the germline V gene, CDR1 is LNHNV and CDR2 is YYDKDF (reference sequence). The CDR3 has 14 residues. DNA for the CDR3: TGTGCCACCAGCAGAGATTCTCAGGTCACTGAAGCTTTCTTT. Amino acids: CATSRDSQVTEAFF.